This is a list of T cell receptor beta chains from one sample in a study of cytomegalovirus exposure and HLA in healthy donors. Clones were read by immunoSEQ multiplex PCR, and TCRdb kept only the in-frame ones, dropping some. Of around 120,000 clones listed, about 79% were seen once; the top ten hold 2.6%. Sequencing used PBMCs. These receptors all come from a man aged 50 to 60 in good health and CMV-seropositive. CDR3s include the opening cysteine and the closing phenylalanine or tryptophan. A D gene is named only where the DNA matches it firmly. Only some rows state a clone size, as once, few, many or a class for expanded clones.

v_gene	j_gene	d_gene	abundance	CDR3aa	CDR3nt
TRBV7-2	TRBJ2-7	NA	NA	CASSLSAPWVGEQYF	TGTGCCAGCAGCTTATCCGCCCCCTGGGTCGGGGAGCAGTACTTC
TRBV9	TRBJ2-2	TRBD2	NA	CASSRTSGASGELFF	TGTGCCAGCAGTCGTACTAGCGGGGCATCCGGGGAGCTGTTTTTT
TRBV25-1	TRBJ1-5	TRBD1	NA	CASSLGTGDQPQHF	TGTGCCAGCAGTCTAGGGACAGGGGATCAGCCCCAGCATTTT
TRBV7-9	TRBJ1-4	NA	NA	CASSLVYSGIDEKLFF	TGTGCCAGCAGCTTAGTATATTCAGGGATAGATGAAAAACTGTTTTTT
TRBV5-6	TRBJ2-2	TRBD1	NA	CASDKTGTVLFNTGELFF	TGTGCCAGCGATAAAACCGGGACAGTCCTTTTCAACACCGGGGAGCTGTTTTTT
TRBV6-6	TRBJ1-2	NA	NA	CASSPPGGYTF	TGTGCCAGCAGCCCTCCGGGAGGCTACACCTTC
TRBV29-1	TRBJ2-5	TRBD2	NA	CSVAATSGKETQYF	TGCAGCGTGGCGGCTACTAGCGGGAAAGAGACCCAGTACTTC
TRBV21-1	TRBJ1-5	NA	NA	CASFFQPLQGIYSNQPQHF	TGTGCCAGTTTTTTCCAGCCATTACAGGGTATCTATAGCAATCAGCCCCAGCATTTT
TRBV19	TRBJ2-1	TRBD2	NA	CASSRSGDPYNEQFF	TGTGCCAGTAGCCGTAGCGGGGACCCTTACAATGAGCAGTTCTTC
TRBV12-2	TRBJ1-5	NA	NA	CASRLRYRTSNQPQHF	TGTGCAAGTCGCTTAAGGTACAGGACTAGCAATCAGCCCCAGCATTTT
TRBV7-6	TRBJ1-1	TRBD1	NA	CASSLYRGWGPNTEAFF	TGTGCCAGCAGCTTGTACAGGGGCTGGGGACCGAACACTGAAGCTTTCTTT
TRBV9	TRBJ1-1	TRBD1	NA	CASSSGQGTTEAFF	TGTGCCAGCAGCTCGGGACAGGGGACCACTGAAGCTTTCTTT
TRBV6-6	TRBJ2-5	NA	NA	CASSYQQETQYF	TGTGCCAGCAGTTACCAACAAGAGACCCAGTACTTC
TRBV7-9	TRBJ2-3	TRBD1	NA	CASSSRTGEEDTQYF	TGTGCCAGCAGCTCCAGGACAGGTGAGGAGGATACGCAGTATTTT
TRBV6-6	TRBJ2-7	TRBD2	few	CASSYSDGGDEQYF	TGTGCCAGCAGTTACTCGGACGGGGGGGACGAGCAGTACTTC
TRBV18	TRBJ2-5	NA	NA	CASSPPGRQETQYF	TGTGCCAGCTCACCACCAGGCAGGCAAGAGACCCAGTACTTC
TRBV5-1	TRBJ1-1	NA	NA	CASSLADRIEAFF	TGCGCCAGCAGCTTGGCCGACAGGATTGAAGCTTTCTTT
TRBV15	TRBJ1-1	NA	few	CATSPSLGEFMNTEAFF	TGTGCCACCAGTCCGTCCCTAGGGGAATTTATGAACACTGAAGCTTTCTTT
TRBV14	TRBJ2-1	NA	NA	CASSQALYLNEQFF	TGTGCCAGCAGCCAAGCACTGTATCTCAATGAGCAGTTCTTC
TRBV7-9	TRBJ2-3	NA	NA	CASSSRDTDTQYF	TGTGCCAGCAGCTCCCGGGACACAGATACGCAGTATTTT
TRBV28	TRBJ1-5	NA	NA	CARAPRGLNQPQHF	TGTGCCAGAGCACCGCGAGGCCTCAATCAGCCCCAGCATTTT
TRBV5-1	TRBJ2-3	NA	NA	CASSLAVSGDTQYF	TGCGCCAGCAGCTTGGCTGTCTCGGGAGATACGCAGTATTTT
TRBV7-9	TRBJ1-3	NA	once	CASRTDRSGNTIYF	TGTGCCAGCAGGACCGACAGGTCTGGAAACACCATATATTTT
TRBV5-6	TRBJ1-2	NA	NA	CASSFGTGNYGYTF	TGTGCCAGCAGCTTTGGTACAGGTAACTATGGCTACACCTTC
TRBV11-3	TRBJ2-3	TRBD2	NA	CASSPGGAGNADTQYF	TGTGCCAGCAGCCCCGGGGGAGCGGGGAATGCAGATACGCAGTATTTT
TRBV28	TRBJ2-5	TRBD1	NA	CASSFRGQLQETQYF	TGTGCCAGCAGCTTTAGGGGACAGCTCCAAGAGACCCAGTACTTC
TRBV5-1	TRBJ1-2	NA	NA	CASSSAGGHNYGYTF	TGCGCCAGCAGCTCCGCGGGGGGGCATAACTATGGCTACACCTTC
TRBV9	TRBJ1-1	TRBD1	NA	CASSVDRPNTEAFF	TGTGCCAGCAGCGTGGACAGGCCGAACACTGAAGCTTTCTTT
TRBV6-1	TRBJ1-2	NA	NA	CASRERGRDHGYTF	TGTGCCAGCAGGGAGCGGGGCAGGGATCATGGCTACACCTTC
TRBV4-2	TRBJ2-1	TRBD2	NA	CASSRVGLAGIGGEQFF	TGTGCCAGCAGCCGAGTGGGACTAGCGGGGATCGGGGGTGAGCAGTTCTTC
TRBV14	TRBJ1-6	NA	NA	CASMDSYNSPLHF	TGTGCCAGCATGGACAGCTATAATTCACCCCTCCACTTT
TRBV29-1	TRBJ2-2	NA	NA	CSVDRGIDTGELFF	TGCAGCGTTGACAGGGGAATCGACACCGGGGAGCTGTTTTTT
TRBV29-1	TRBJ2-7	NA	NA	CSVEILERGEQYF	TGCAGCGTTGAAATTCTGGAAAGAGGGGAGCAGTACTTC
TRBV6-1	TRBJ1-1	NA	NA	CASSSLRGAEAFF	TGTGCCAGCTCTTCTTTACGGGGGGCTGAAGCTTTCTTT
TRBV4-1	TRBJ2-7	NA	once	CASSQVRGSTYEQYF	TGCGCCAGCAGCCAAGTTAGGGGCTCTACCTACGAGCAGTACTTC
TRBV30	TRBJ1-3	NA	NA	CAWTRGISGDTIYF	TGTGCCTGGACCAGAGGCATCTCCGGGGACACCATATATTTT
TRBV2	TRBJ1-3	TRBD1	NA	CASSAIWTGSMENTIYF	TGTGCCAGCAGTGCCATTTGGACAGGGTCTATGGAAAACACCATATATTTT
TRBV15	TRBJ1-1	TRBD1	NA	CATSNEQGATEAFF	TGTGCCACCAGTAATGAACAGGGGGCCACTGAAGCTTTCTTT
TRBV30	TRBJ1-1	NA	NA	CAWSPGGNTEAFF	TGTGCCTGGAGTCCCGGGGGGAACACTGAAGCTTTCTTT
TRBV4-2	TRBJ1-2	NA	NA	CASSLPGERRYGYTF	TGTGCCAGCAGCCTACCCGGGGAACGGAGATATGGCTACACCTTC
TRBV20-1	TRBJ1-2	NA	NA	CSGLSNYGYTF	TGCAGTGGTTTATCGAACTATGGCTACACCTTC
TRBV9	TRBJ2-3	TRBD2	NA	CASSLGLAGGLQTDTQYF	TGTGCCAGCAGCCTCGGACTAGCGGGGGGCTTGCAGACAGATACGCAGTATTTT
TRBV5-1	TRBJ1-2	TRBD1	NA	CASSLEDRGIGGYTF	TGCGCCAGCAGCTTGGAGGACAGGGGGATAGGGGGCTACACCTTC
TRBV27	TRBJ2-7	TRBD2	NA	CASSTGTSYNEQYF	TGTGCCAGCAGTACCGGGACTAGCTATAACGAGCAGTACTTC
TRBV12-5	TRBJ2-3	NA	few	CASGLHTDTQYF	TGTGCTAGTGGTTTACACACAGATACGCAGTATTTT
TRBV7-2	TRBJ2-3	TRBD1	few	CASSPGQGTDTQYF	TGTGCCAGCAGCCCGGGACAGGGCACAGATACGCAGTATTTT
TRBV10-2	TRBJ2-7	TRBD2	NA	CASSELAGRYEQYF	TGCGCCAGCAGTGAACTAGCGGGACGCTACGAGCAGTACTTC
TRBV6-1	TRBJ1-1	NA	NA	CASSIGDREAFF	TGTGCCAGTTCTATCGGAGACAGGGAAGCTTTCTTT
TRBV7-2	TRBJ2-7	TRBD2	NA	CASSLGLAREQYF	TGTGCCAGCAGCTTAGGACTAGCGCGCGAGCAGTACTTC
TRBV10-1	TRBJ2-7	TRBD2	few	CASSETSGAPYEQYF	TGCGCCAGCAGTGAGACTAGCGGGGCTCCCTACGAGCAGTACTTC
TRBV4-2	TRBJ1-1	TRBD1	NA	CASSQEWTGGTEAFF	TGTGCCAGCAGCCAAGAATGGACAGGGGGGACTGAAGCTTTCTTT
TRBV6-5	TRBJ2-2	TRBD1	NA	CASSLTGGRNTGELFF	TGTGCCAGCAGTTTAACAGGGGGTCGCAACACCGGGGAGCTGTTTTTT
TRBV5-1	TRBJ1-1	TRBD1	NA	CASRTGVNTEAFF	TGCGCCAGCAGGACAGGGGTGAACACTGAAGCTTTCTTT
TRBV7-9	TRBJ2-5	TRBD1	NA	CASSFGTGEETQYF	TGTGCCAGCAGCTTTGGGACAGGGGAAGAGACCCAGTACTTC
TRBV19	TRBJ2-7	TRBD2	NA	CASSLQRDSYEQYF	TGTGCCAGTAGTCTCCAGCGGGACTCCTACGAGCAGTACTTC
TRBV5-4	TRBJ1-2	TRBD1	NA	CASSAADRGAEGYTF	TGTGCCAGCAGCGCCGCGGACAGGGGGGCGGAAGGCTACACCTTC
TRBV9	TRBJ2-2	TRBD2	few	CASSVVPGGVGELFF	TGTGCCAGCAGCGTAGTCCCCGGGGGGGTCGGGGAGCTGTTTTTT
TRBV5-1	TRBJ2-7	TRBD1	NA	CASRFHDRGEQYF	TGCGCCAGCAGATTTCACGACAGGGGCGAGCAGTACTTC
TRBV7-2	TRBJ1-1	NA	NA	CASSSPGQGRVRAFF	TGTGCCAGCAGCTCGCCGGGACAAGGTCGTGTTCGGGCTTTCTTT
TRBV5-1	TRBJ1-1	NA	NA	CASSVGGGTEAFF	TGCGCCAGCAGCGTAGGGGGGGGCACTGAAGCTTTCTTT